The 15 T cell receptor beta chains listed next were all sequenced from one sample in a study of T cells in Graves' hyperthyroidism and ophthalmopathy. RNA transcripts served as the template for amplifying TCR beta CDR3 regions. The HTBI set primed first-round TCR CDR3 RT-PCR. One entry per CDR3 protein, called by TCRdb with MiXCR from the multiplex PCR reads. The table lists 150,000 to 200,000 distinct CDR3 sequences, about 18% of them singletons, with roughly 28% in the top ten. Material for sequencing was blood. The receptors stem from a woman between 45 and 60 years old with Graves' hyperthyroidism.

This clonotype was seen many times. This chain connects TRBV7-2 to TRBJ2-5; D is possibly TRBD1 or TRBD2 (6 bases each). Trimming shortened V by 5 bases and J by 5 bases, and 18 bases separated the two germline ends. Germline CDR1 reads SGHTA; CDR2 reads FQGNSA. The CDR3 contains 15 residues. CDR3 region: CASSPWSGARETQYF. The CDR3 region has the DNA TGTGCCAGCAGCCCTTGGTCGGGGGCTAGGGAGACCCAGTACTTC. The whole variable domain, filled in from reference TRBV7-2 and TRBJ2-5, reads GAGVSQSPSNKVTEKGKDVELRCDPISGHTALYWYRQSLGQGLEFLIYFQGNSAPDKSGLPSDRFSAERTGGSVSTLTIQRTQQEDSAVYLCASSPWSGARETQYFGPGTRLLVL.

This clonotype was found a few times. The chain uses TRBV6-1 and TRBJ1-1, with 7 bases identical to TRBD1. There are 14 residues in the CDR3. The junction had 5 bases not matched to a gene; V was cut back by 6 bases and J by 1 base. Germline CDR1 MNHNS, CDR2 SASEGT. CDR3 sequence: CASRRQGPNTEAFF. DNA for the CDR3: TGTGCCAGCAGACGACAGGGACCGAACACTGAAGCTTTCTTT.

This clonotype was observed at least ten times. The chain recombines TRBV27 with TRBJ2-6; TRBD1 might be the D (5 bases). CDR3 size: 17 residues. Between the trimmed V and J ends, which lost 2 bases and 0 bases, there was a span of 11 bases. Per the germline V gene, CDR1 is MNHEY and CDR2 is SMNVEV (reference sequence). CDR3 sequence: CASSLQGLHSGANVLTF. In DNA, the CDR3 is TGTGCCAGCAGTTTACAGGGCCTTCACTCTGGGGCCAACGTCCTGACTTTC.

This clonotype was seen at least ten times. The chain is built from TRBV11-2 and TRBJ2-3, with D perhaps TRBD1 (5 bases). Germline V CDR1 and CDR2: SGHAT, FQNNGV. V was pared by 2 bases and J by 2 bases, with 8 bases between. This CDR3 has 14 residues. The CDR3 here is CASSLQGHTDTQYF. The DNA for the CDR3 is TGTGCCAGCAGCTTACAGGGTCACACAGATACGCAGTATTTT. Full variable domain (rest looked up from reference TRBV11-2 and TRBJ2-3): EAGVAQSPRYKIIEKRQSVAFWCNPISGHATLYWYQQILGQGPKLLIQFQNNGVVDDSQLPKDRFSAERLKGVDSTLKIQPAKLEDSAVYLCASSLQGHTDTQYFGPGTRLTVL.

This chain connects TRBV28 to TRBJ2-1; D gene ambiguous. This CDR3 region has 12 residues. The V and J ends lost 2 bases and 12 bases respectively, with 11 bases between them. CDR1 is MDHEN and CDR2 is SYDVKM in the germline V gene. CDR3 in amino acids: CASSLAGLRQFF. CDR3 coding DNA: TGTGCCAGCAGTTTAGCCGGGCTCCGGCAGTTCTTC.

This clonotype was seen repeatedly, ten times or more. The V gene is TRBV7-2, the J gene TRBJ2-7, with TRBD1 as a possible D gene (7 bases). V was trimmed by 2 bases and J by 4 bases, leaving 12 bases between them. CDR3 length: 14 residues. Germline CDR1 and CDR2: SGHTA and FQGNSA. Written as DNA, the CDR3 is TGTGCCAGCAGCTTACAGGGGGGTTGGTACGAGCAGTACTTC. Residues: CASSLQGGWYEQYF.

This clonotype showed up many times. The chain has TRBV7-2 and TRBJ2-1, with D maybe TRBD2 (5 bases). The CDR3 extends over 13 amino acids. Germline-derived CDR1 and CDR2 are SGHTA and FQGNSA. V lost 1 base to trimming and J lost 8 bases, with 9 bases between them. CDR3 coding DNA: TGTGCCAGCAGCTTAGGTCGGGGTTATGAGCAGTTCTTC. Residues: CASSLGRGYEQFF.

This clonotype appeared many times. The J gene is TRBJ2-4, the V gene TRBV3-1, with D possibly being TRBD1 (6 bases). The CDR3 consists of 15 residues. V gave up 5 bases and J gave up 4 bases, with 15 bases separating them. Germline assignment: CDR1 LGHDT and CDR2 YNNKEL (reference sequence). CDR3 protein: CASSTPRTDKNIQYF. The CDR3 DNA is TGTGCCAGCAGCACCCCTAGGACAGATAAAAACATTCAGTACTTC.

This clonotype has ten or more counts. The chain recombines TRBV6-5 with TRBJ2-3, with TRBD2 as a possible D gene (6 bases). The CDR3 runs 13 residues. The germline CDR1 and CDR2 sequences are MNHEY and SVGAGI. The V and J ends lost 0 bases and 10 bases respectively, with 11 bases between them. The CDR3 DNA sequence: TGTGCCAGCAGTTACTCGAGCCGGAGGGCGCAGTATTTT. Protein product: CASSYSSRRAQYF.

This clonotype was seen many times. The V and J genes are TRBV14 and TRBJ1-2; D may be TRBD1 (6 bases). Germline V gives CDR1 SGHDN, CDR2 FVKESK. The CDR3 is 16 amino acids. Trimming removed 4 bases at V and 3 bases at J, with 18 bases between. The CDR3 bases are TGTGCCAGCAGCCCATCACAGGGTCCGGATGACTATGGCTACACCTTC. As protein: CASSPSQGPDDYGYTF.

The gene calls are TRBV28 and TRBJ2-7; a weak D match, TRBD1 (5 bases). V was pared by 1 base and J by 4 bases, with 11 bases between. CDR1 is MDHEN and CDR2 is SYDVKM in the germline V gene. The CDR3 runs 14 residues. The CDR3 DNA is TGTGCCAGCAGTTTATTGGCAGGGCGGTACGAGCAGTACTTC. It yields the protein CASSLLAGRYEQYF.

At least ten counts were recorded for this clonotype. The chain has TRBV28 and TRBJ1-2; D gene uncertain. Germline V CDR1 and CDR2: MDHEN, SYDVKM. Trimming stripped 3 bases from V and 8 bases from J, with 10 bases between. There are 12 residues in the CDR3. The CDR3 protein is CASSFFGVGYTF. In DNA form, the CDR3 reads TGTGCCAGCAGTTTTTTTGGGGTGGGCTACACCTTC.

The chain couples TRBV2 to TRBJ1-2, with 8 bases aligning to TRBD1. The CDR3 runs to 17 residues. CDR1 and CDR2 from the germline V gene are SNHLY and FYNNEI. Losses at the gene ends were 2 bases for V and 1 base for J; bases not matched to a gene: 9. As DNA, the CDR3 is TGTGCCAGCAGTGAATTTACCGGGACAGGAGTTAACTATGGCTACACCTTC. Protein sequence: CASSEFTGTGVNYGYTF.

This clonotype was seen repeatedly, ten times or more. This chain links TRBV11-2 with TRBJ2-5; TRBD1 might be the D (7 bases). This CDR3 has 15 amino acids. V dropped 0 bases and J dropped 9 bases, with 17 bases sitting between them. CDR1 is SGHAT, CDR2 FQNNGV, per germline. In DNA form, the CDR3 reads TGTGCCAGCAGCTTAGATCGGGCAGGGGGAGGATCCCAGTACTTC. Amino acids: CASSLDRAGGGSQYF.

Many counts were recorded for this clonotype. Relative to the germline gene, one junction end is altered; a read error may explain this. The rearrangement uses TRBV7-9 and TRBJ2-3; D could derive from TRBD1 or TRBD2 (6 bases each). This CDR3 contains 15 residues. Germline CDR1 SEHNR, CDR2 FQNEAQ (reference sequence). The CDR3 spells CASTLGGLHTDTQYF. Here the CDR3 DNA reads TGTGCCAGCACCTTAGGGGGGCTACACACAGATACGCAGTATTTT.